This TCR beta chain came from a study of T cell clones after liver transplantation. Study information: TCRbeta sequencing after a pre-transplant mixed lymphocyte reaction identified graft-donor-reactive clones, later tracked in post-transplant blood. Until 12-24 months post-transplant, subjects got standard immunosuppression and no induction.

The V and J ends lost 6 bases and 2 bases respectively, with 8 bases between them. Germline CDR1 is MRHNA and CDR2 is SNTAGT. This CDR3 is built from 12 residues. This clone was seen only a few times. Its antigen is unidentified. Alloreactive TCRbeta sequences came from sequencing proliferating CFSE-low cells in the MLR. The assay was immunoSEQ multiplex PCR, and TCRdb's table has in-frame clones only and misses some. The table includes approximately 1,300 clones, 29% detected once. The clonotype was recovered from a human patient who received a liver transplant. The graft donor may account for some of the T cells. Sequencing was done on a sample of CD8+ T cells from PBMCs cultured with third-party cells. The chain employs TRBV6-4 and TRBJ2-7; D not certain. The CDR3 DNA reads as TGTGCCAGCAGCTTAGTGGCCTACGAGCAGTACTTC. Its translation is CASSLVAYEQYF.